The source of this TCR beta chain is a study of shared clonotypes between healthy human individuals. Looking at the study overall: Per-donor plates numbered three CD4 naive, three CD4 memory, two CD8 naive and one CD8 memory.

On this clone: The antigen is unknown. This specimen includes other DNA sequences encoding the same CDR3.

Study outcomes and limitations: Shared across several donors were about 4.6% of the naive CD4 clonotypes.

Sorted subsets were amplified in replicate PCRs using approximately 200 ng DNA, around 30,000 T cell genomes. Produced via immunoSEQ multiplex PCR; TCRdb's table is partial and in-frame only. The sample yields approximately 2.5 million clones, roughly 93% seen once. Sequenced material: naive CD4+ T cells from PBMCs. Noted subset: CD45RA+ positively selected. This sequence was found in a man between 18 and 35 years old in good health. Some clones in this sample may be carry-over from other donors' samples.

CDR3 DNA sequence: TGTGCCAGCAGTTTAGGTGGGCCCGGGGAGACCCAGTACTTC. Protein: CASSLGGPGETQYF. The chain is built from TRBV28 and TRBJ2-5; D is unclear. This CDR3 region has 14 residues. Germline V gives CDR1 MDHEN, CDR2 SYDVKM. Trimming pared 2 bases from V and 5 bases from J, leaving 12 bases between.